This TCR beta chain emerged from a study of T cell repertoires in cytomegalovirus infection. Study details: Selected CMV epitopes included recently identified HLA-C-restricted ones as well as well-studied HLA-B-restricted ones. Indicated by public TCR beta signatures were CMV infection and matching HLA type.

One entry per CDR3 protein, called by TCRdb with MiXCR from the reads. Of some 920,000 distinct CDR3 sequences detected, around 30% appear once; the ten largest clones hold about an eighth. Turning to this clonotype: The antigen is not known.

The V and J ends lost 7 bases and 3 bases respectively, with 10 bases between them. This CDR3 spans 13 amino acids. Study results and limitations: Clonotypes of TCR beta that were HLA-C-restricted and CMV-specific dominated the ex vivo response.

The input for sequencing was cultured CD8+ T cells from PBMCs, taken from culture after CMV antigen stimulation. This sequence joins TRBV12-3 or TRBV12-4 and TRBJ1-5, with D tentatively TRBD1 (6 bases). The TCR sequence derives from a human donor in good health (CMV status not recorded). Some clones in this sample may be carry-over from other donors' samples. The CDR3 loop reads CASTYRANQPQHF. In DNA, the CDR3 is TGTGCCAGCACTTACAGGGCCAATCAGCCCCAGCATTTT.